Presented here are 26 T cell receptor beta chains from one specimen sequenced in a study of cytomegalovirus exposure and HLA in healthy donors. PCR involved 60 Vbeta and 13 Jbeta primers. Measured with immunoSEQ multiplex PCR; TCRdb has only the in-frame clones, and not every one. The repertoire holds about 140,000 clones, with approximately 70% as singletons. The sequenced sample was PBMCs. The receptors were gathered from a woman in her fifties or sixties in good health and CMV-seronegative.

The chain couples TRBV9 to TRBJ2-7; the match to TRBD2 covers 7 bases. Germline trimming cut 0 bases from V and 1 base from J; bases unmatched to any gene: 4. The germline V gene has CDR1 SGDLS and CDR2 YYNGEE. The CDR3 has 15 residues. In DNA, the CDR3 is TGTGCCAGCAGCGTAGAAGCGGGGCGTTCCTACGAGCAGTACTTC. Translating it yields CASSVEAGRSYEQYF.

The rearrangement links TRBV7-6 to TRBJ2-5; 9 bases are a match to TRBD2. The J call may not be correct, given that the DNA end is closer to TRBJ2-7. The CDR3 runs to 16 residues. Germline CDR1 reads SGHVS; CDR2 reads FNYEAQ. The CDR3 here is CASSSGLALIGSEQYF. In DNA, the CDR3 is TGTGCCAGCAGCTCCGGACTAGCGCTAATCGGCTCCGAGCAGTACTTC.

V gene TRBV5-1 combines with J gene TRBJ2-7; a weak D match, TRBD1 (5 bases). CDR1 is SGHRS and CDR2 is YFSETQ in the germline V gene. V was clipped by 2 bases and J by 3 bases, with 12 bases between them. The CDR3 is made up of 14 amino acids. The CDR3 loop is CASSFRVGLYEQYF. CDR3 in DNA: TGCGCCAGCAGCTTCAGGGTTGGTCTCTACGAGCAGTACTTC.

The chain's CDR3 is CASSYSRPGGTGGVVQGYTF. DNA for the CDR3: TGTGCCAGCAGTTACTCTCGCCCCGGTGGTACAGGGGGCGTAGTCCAGGGCTACACCTTC. The genes are TRBV6-7 and TRBJ1-2; 9 bases map to TRBD1. Being an ORF, TRBV6-7 has a function that is uncertain. CDR3 length: 20 residues. V lost 0 bases to trimming and J lost 8 bases; unmatched junction nucleotides: 22.

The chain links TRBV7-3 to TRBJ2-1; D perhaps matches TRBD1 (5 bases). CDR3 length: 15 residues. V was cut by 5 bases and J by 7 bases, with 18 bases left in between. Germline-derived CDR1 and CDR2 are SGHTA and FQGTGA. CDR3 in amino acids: CASSPKGRQLNEQFF. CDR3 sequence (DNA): TGTGCCAGCAGCCCAAAGGGCAGACAGCTAAATGAGCAGTTCTTC.

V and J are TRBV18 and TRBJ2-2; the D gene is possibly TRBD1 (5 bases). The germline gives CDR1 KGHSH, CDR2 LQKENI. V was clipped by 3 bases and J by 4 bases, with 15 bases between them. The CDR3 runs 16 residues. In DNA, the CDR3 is TGTGCCAGCTCACCCTCATGGGGCCGAGGCACCGGGGAGCTGTTTTTT. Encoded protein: CASSPSWGRGTGELFF.

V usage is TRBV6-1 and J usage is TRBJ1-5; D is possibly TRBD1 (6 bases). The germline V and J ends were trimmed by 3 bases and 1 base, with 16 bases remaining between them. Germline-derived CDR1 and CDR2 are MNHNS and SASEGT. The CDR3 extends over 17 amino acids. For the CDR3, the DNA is TGTGCCAGCAGTGATGGACTTAGGGGGATGAGCAATCAGCCCCAGCATTTT. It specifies CASSDGLRGMSNQPQHF.

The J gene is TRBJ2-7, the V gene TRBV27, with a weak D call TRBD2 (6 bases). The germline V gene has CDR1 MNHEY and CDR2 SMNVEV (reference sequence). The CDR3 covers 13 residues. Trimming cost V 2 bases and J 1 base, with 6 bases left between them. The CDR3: CASSLGRSYEQYF. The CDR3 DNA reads TGTGCCAGCAGTTTAGGGAGGTCCTACGAGCAGTACTTC.

The CDR3 protein is CSVRGVWGGAEAFF. The CDR3 DNA reads TGCAGCGTTCGGGGGGTATGGGGTGGCGCTGAAGCTTTCTTT. The chain carries TRBV29-1 and TRBJ1-1; D perhaps matches TRBD1 (5 bases). Germline V gene sequence: CDR1 SQVTM, CDR2 ANQGSEA. This CDR3 has 14 amino acids. V was trimmed by 5 bases and J by 6 bases, leaving 19 bases between them.

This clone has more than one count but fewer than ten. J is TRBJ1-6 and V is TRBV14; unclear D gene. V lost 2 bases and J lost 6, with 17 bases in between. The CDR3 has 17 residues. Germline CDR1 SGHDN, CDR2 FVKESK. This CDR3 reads CASSQLGRGIGNSPLHF. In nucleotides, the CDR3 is TGTGCCAGCAGCCAATTGGGTCGGGGAATAGGTAATTCACCCCTCCACTTT.

The CDR3 DNA sequence: TGTGCCAGCAGCTTATCTTCCCTTACTAGCGGGGGGGCGCACGAGCAGTTCTTC. Amino acid sequence: CASSLSSLTSGGAHEQFF. V is TRBV11-2 and J is TRBJ2-1; 13 nucleotides align to TRBD2. CDR1 is SGHAT and CDR2 is FQNNGV in the germline V gene. CDR3 length: 18 residues. Unmatched junction bases numbered 14, after V lost 2 bases and J lost 10 bases.

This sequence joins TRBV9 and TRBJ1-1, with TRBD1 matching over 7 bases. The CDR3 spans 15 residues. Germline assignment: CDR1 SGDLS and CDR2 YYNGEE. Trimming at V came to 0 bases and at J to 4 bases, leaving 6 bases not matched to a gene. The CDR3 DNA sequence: TGTGCCAGCAGCGTAGCGACAGGGATGGGCACTGAAGCTTTCTTT. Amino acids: CASSVATGMGTEAFF.

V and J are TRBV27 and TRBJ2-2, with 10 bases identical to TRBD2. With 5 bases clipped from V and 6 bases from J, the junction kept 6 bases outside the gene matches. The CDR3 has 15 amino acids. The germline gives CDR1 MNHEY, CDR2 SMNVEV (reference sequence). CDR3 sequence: CASSRGLAGAGELFF. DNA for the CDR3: TGTGCCAGCAGTCGGGGGCTAGCGGGAGCCGGGGAGCTGTTTTTT.

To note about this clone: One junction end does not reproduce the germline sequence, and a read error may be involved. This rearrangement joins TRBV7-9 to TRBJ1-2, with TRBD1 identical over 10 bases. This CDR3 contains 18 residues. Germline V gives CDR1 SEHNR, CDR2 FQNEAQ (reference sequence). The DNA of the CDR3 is TGTGCCAGCAGCCTAGCCCGGGACAGGGGACCAACAGACTATGGCTACACCTTC. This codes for CASSLARDRGPTDYGYTF.

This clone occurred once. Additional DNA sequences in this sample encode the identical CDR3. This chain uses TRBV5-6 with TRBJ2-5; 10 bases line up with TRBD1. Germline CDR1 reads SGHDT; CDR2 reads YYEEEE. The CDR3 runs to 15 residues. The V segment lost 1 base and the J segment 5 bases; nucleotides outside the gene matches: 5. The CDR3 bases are TGTGCCAGCAGCTTGCCGGGACAGGGGAGGGAGACCCAGTACTTC. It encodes CASSLPGQGRETQYF.

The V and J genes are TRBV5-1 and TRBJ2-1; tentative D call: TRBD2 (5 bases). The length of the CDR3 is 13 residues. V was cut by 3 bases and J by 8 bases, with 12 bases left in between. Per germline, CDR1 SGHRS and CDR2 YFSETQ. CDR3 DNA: TGCGCCAGCAGCTCACTAGTACGCGATGAGCAGTTCTTC. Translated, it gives CASSSLVRDEQFF. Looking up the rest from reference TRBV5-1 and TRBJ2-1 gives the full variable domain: KAGVTQTPRYLIKTRGQQVTLSCSPISGHRSVSWYQQTPGQGLQFLFEYFSETQRNKGNFPGRFSGRQFSNSRSEMNVSTLELGDSALYLCASSSLVRDEQFFGPGTRLTVL.

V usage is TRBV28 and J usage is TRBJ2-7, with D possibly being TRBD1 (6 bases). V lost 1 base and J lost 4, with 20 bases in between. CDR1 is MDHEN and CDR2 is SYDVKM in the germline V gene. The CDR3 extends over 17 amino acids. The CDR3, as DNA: TGTGCCAGCAGTTTATTAAGTGGGGGCGTTATCCAATACGAGCAGTACTTC. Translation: CASSLLSGGVIQYEQYF. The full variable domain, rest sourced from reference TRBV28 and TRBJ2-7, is DVKVTQSSRYLVKRTGEKVFLECVQDMDHENMFWYRQDPGLGLRLIYFSYDVKMKEKGDIPEGYSVSREKKERFSLILESASTNQTSMYLCASSLLSGGVIQYEQYFGPGTRLTVT.

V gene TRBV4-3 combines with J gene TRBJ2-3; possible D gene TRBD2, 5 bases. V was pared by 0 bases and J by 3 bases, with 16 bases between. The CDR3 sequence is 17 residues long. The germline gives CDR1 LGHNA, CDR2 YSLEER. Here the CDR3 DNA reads TGCGCCAGCAGCCAAGATGTTAGTGGGAGTAGGACAGATACGCAGTATTTT. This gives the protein CASSQDVSGSRTDTQYF.

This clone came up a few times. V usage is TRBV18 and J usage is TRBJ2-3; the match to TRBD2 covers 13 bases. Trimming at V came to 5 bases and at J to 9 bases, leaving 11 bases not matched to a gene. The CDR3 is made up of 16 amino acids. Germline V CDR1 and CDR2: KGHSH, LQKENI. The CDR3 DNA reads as TGTGCCAGCTCAGCGACTAGCGGGGGGTCTTGGAGGACGCAGTATTTT. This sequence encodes CASSATSGGSWRTQYF.

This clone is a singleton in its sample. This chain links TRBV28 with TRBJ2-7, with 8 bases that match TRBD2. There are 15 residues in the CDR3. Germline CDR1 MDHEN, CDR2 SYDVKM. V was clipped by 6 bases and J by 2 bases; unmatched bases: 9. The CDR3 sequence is CASSGSGSGAYEQYF. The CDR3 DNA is TGTGCCAGCAGCGGGAGCGGGAGTGGGGCCTACGAGCAGTACTTC.

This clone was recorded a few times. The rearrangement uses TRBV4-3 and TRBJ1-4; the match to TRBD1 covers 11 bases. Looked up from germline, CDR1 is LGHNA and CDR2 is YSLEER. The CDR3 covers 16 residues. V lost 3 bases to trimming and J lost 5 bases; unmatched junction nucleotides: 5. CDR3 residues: CASSHGTGGFNEKLFF. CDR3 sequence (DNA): TGCGCCAGCAGCCACGGGACAGGGGGATTCAATGAAAAACTGTTTTTT.

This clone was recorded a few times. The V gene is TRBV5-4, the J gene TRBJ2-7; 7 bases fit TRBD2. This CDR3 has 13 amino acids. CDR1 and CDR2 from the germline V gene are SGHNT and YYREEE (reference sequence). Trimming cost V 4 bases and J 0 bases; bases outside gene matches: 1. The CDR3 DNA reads TGTGCCAGCAGCCCGGGGGGCTCCTACGAGCAGTACTTC. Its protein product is CASSPGGSYEQYF.

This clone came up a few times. As DNA, the CDR3 is TGTGCCAGCAGAGCTAGCGGGAGTACCGGGGAGCTGTTTTTT. Translation gives CASRASGSTGELFF. The genes are TRBV9 and TRBJ2-2; TRBD2 aligns across 10 bases. V trimming: 5 bases; J trimming: 5 bases; junction bases outside the gene matches: 3. The CDR3 has 14 residues. Germline V gives CDR1 SGDLS, CDR2 YYNGEE.

DNA of the CDR3: TGTGCCAGCAGTTTAGGCAGGGATTATGGCTACACCTTC. It is translated as CASSLGRDYGYTF. The chain has TRBV5-6 and TRBJ1-2; a weak D match, TRBD1 (5 bases). Germline CDR1 and CDR2: SGHDT and YYEEEE. V was pared by 5 bases and J by 5 bases, with 13 bases between. This CDR3 has 13 residues. Supplemented by reference TRBV5-6 and TRBJ1-2, the full variable domain reads DAGVTQSPTHLIKTRGQQVTLRCSPKSGHDTVSWYQQALGQGPQFIFQYYEEEERQRGNFPDRFSGHQFPNYSSELNVNALLLGDSALYLCASSLGRDYGYTFGSGTRLTVV.

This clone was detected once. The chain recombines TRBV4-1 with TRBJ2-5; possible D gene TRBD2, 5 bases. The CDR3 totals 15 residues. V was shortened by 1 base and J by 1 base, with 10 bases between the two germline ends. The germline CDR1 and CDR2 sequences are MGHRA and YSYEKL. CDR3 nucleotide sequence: TGCGCCAGCAGCCAAGGCGTAGCGCTCCAAGAGACCCAGTACTTC. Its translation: CASSQGVALQETQYF.

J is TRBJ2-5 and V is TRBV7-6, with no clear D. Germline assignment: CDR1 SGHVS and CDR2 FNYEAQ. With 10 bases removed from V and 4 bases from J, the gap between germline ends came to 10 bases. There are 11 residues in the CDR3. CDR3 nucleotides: TGTGCCATACAGTTGTTAGAGACCCAGTACTTC. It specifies CAIQLLETQYF.